This T cell receptor beta chain was recorded in a study of identifying expanded T cells in peripheral blood. Trimming took off 4 bases at V and 6 bases at J, with 13 bases between the two ends. Germline-derived CDR1 and CDR2 are LNHDA and SQIVND (reference sequence). This CDR3 is 14 amino acids long. General study results and limits: Roughly two-week clone count variance significantly increased as total template count grew.

In its sample, this clone was seen once. Its antigen is undetermined. Using immunoSEQ multiplex PCR, the repertoire was profiled, and TCRdb retains in-frame clones only, with some absent. Of 100,000 or so clones listed, 88% were seen once; the top ten hold just over 5.5%. The TCR sequence derives from a person aged 18 to 70 in good health. The sample comprised blood. This rearrangement joins TRBV19 to TRBJ1-5; weak D call: TRBD1 (5 bases). CDR3 loop: CASSRSRDSQPQHF. DNA for the CDR3: TGTGCCAGTAGTAGGTCCAGGGATAGTCAGCCCCAGCATTTT. Using reference TRBV19 and TRBJ1-5 for the parts outside the CDR3, the full variable domain is DGGITQSPKYLFRKEGQNVTLSCEQNLNHDAMYWYRQDPGQGLRLIYYSQIVNDFQKGDIAEGYSVSREKKESFPLTVTSAQKNPTAFYLCASSRSRDSQPQHFGDGTRLSIL.